Shown below are 13 T cell receptor beta chains from a single sample sequenced in a study of shared clonotypes between healthy human individuals. CD45RO-negative CD8 cells positively selected for CCR7 made up the naive population, which excluded terminally differentiated effector memory CD45RA+ cells. Profiled with immunoSEQ multiplex PCR; TCRdb holds only in-frame clones, not every one. The repertoire consists of 500,000 to 700,000 clones, with roughly 96% occurring once and the leading ten covering approximately 0.12%. Sequenced: naive CD8+ T cells sorted from blood. The receptors were sampled from a woman aged 30 to 39 in good health.

The V gene is TRBV9, the J gene TRBJ2-5, with TRBD2 as a possible D gene (5 bases). V was trimmed by 0 bases and J by 5 bases, leaving 14 bases between them. The CDR3 is 15 residues long. The germline CDR1 and CDR2 sequences are SGDLS and YYNGEE. DNA of the CDR3: TGTGCCAGCAGCGTAGGTGGGAGCCGCAGGGAGACCCAGTACTTC. Translated: CASSVGGSRRETQYF. The full variable domain, completed using reference TRBV9 and TRBJ2-5, is DSGVTQTPKHLITATGQRVTLRCSPRSGDLSVYWYQQSLDQGLQFLIQYYNGEERAKGNILERFSAQQFPDLHSELNLSSLELGDSALYFCASSVGGSRRETQYFGPGTRLLVL.

In its sample, this clone was seen once. The chain uses TRBV11-2 and TRBJ2-7; a weak D match, TRBD2 (5 bases). CDR3 length: 15 amino acids. Germline V lookup: CDR1 SGHAT, CDR2 FQNNGV. V dropped 6 bases and J dropped 5 bases, with 20 bases sitting between them. The CDR3, as DNA: TGTGCCAGCAGGGACGGGTGGGAGTCCTACCACGAGCAGTACTTC. Its protein product is CASRDGWESYHEQYF.

The V and J genes are TRBV28 and TRBJ1-2; D remains unclear. The CDR3 runs to 17 residues. The germline V gene encodes CDR1 MDHEN and CDR2 SYDVKM. Deletions cut 4 bases from V and 0 bases from J, with 18 bases between. Written as DNA, the CDR3 is TGTGCCAGCAGTTCGCCATATACGGGAACCGCTAACTATGGCTACACCTTC. This sequence encodes CASSSPYTGTANYGYTF.

This sequence joins TRBV7-9 and TRBJ2-7, with no clear D. The CDR3 spans 14 residues. Germline values: CDR1 SEHNR, CDR2 FQNEAQ (reference sequence). The ends were cut back, 3 bases at V and 2 bases at J, with 11 bases in the middle. CDR3 DNA sequence: TGTGCCAGCAGCTTCGTTGGCGGAGCCTACGAGCAGTACTTC. Its translation is CASSFVGGAYEQYF.

V gene TRBV2 combines with J gene TRBJ2-7; no clear D gene. CDR1 SNHLY and CDR2 FYNNEI come from the germline V gene. The CDR3 totals 13 residues. Trimming shortened V by 2 bases and J by 2 bases, and 7 bases separated the two germline ends. The CDR3 reads CASSELGPYEQYF. CDR3 nucleotides: TGTGCCAGCAGTGAACTGGGCCCCTACGAGCAGTACTTC. The complete variable domain, with remaining parts taken from reference TRBV2 and TRBJ2-7, reads EPEVTQTPSHQVTQMGQEVILRCVPISNHLYFYWYRQILGQKVEFLVSFYNNEISEKSEIFDDQFSVERPDGSNFTLKIRSTKLEDSAMYFCASSELGPYEQYFGPGTRLTVT.

This chain connects TRBV7-6 to TRBJ2-7; 13 bases agree with TRBD2. Germline CDR1 reads SGHVS; CDR2 reads FNYEAQ. V was pared by 4 bases and J by 7 bases, with 4 bases of the junction left unmatched. The CDR3 covers 14 residues. The CDR3 is CASSWTSGGGEQYF. The CDR3 nucleotides are TGTGCCAGCAGCTGGACTAGCGGGGGTGGGGAGCAGTACTTC.

The chain combines TRBV9 with TRBJ2-4; TRBD1 matches 10 bases. V shed 4 bases, J shed 5 bases, and the junction held 6 bases outside the gene matches. Germline-derived CDR1 and CDR2 are SGDLS and YYNGEE. The CDR3 is made up of 15 amino acids. The CDR3: CASSFTGTGENIQYF. CDR3 DNA: TGTGCCAGCAGCTTCACCGGGACAGGGGAAAACATTCAGTACTTC.

The chain carries TRBV28 and TRBJ2-1, with 12 bases aligning to TRBD2. Germline lookup yields CDR1 MDHEN and CDR2 SYDVKM. The CDR3 sequence is 17 residues long. V lost 7 bases, J lost 6 bases, and 13 bases stayed unmatched. The CDR3 here is CASTSPSGRAGVNEQFF. For the CDR3, the DNA is TGTGCCAGCACCAGCCCTAGCGGGAGGGCCGGGGTCAATGAGCAGTTCTTC.

The gene calls are TRBV11-2 and TRBJ1-4, with 7 bases lining up with TRBD1. The CDR3 extends over 16 amino acids. Trimming removed 5 bases from V and 6 bases from J; junction bases left unmatched: 12. Looked up from germline, CDR1 is SGHAT and CDR2 is FQNNGV. In DNA form, the CDR3 reads TGTGCCAGCAGCCCCAACCGCGGGACAGCCGATGAAAAACTGTTTTTT. Translated, it gives CASSPNRGTADEKLFF. The full variable domain, in which reference TRBV11-2 and TRBJ1-4 provide the parts outside the CDR3, is EAGVAQSPRYKIIEKRQSVAFWCNPISGHATLYWYQQILGQGPKLLIQFQNNGVVDDSQLPKDRFSAERLKGVDSTLKIQPAKLEDSAVYLCASSPNRGTADEKLFFGSGTQLSVL.

The chain uses TRBV28 and TRBJ1-1, with unresolved D. This CDR3 is 11 amino acids long. V was trimmed by 7 bases and J by 1 base, leaving 4 bases between them. CDR1 is MDHEN and CDR2 is SYDVKM in the germline V gene. Written as DNA, the CDR3 is TGTGCCAGCATAGAGAACACTGAAGCTTTCTTT. Residues: CASIENTEAFF.

Details on this clone: Other DNA sequences in this specimen translate into the identical CDR3. V gene TRBV28 combines with J gene TRBJ2-7; a possible D gene is TRBD2 (5 bases). Germline lookup yields CDR1 MDHEN and CDR2 SYDVKM. The CDR3 runs to 12 residues. V was pared by 7 bases and J by 1 base, with 8 bases between. The DNA for the CDR3 is TGTGCCAGCACGGGGTCTTCCTACGAGCAGTACTTC. Its translation: CASTGSSYEQYF.

The V gene is TRBV14, the J gene TRBJ2-1, with D hard to call. CDR3 length: 12 amino acids. V was clipped by 1 base and J by 9 bases, with 7 bases between them. Germline V lookup: CDR1 SGHDN, CDR2 FVKESK. The CDR3 nucleotides are TGTGCCAGCAGCCAAGTCCGAGGTGAGCAGTTCTTC. Protein product: CASSQVRGEQFF.

The rearrangement joins TRBV27 to TRBJ1-2; D perhaps matches TRBD1 (5 bases). CDR1 and CDR2 from the germline V gene are MNHEY and SMNVEV (reference sequence). This CDR3 has 13 amino acids. The V and J ends lost 3 bases and 7 bases respectively, with 12 bases between them. CDR3 bases: TGTGCCAGCAGTTTCACATGGAGGGGTGGCTACACCTTC. As protein: CASSFTWRGGYTF.